This T cell receptor beta chain was identified during a study of T cell responses to AZD1222 COVID-19 vaccine (dated by TCRdb to the early 2020s). Study-level background: AZD1222 recipients whose second dose came at about 4 weeks and those whose second dose came at about 12 weeks were combined into one group, since spike-specific TCR depth and breadth did not differ between the two schedules. A total of 233 trial participants underwent TCR sequencing, of whom 207 received two doses of AZD1222 and roughly 25 received two doses of the MenACWY control vaccine. Trial participants were enrolled by age into subgroups of 18-55, 56-69 and 70-plus years, and about 150, 27 and 61 TCR-sequenced participants, respectively, were included in these subgroups. The paper as a whole reports these results and caveats: Only five or six AZD1222 recipients were SARS-CoV-2 seropositive at baseline, limiting conclusions about previously exposed vaccinees. Because no samples from the day 14 peak response were available, repertoires could be characterized only after the peak T cell response. After two AZD1222 doses, spike-specific TCR breadth and depth were significantly higher than at day 0 and than in MenACWY recipients. CD4 TCRs associated with the vaccine covered the entire spike protein, and the dominant responses were in regions 160-218 and 743-854. In the small 56-69-year group, the increase in depth fell short of significance, most likely because of low power. Participants were mostly white British, with more females than males. The authors suggested clonal diversity may have been underestimated. Reportedly, almost half of the unique spike-specific TCRs recognized epitopes lying outside the regions that are mutated in the B.1.351 and B.1.1.7 variants.

The CDR3 regions of human TCRbeta chains were analyzed by immunosequencing. Under the source paper's analysis protocol: Repertoire TCRs were matched against a reference library of SARS-CoV-2-specific TCRs generated with the MIRA antigen-specificity platform. Breadth meant the fraction of unique TCRs that were SARS-CoV-2-associated, whereas depth meant the fraction of total T cells that were SARS-CoV-2-associated. Each spike-specific TCR was assigned to its reactive spike region and to a CD4 or CD8 class using the MIRA data. Log10-transformed breadth and depth values were compared by one-way ANOVA with Sidak's multiple comparisons tests. TCRdb's version of the immuneACCESS table is confined to in-frame rearrangements and falls short of the full clone set. An unresolved V gene accounts for under half of the shortfall where checked; the remainder is of unknown origin. V and J calls plus clone size are reproduced from that table; the DNA served to infer D and trimming. The sample table records about 110,000 clones; around 86% of these occur just once. The ten largest clonotypes hold approximately 7.6% of the sample.

Concerning this clone itself: Its antigen remains undetermined. No base-level quality is on record; no much larger clone is a single base apart.

Inclusive of the bounding cysteine and phenylalanine, the CDR3 is 11 residues long. Of all the DNA, just the CDR3 is kept, 33 bases in frame from base 1. V was cut back by 6 bases and J by 6 bases, leaving a gap of 8 bases between them. The germline V gene supplies CDR1 MNHEY and CDR2 SVGAGI. The time point tag for this specimen amounts to: baseline before first vaccination. Vaccinee samples came from UK trials COV001 and COV002, including a single-blind randomized controlled phase 2/3 trial of AZD1222 (ChAdOx1 nCoV-19) in healthy adults. For TCRbeta chain sequencing, PBMC samples were collected from trial participants at day 0 and at day 28 after the second dose.

The chain uses TRBV6-5 and TRBJ2-5; the D gene assignment is ambiguous. The starting material was peripheral blood, obtained on day 0 of AZD1222 vaccination. This receptor was identified in an adult in good health. The CDR3 region reads CASRHEKTQYF. The sequenced DNA is TGTGCCAGCAGGCACGAAAAGACCCAGTACTTC.